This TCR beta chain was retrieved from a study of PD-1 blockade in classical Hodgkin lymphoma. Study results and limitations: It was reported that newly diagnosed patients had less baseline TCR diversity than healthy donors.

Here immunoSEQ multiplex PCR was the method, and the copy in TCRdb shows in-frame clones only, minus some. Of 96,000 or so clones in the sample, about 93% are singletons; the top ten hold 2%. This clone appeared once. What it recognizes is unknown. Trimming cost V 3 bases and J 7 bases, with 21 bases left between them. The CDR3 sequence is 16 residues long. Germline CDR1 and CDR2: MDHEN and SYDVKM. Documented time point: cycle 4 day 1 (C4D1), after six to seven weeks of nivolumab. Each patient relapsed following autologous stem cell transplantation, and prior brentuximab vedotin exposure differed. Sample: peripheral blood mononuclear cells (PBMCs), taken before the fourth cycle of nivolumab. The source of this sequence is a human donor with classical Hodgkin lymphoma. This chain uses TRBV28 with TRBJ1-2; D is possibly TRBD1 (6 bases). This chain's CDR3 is CASSLNRDKFLSGYTF. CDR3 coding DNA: TGTGCCAGCAGTTTGAACCGGGACAAGTTTCTGAGTGGCTACACCTTC.